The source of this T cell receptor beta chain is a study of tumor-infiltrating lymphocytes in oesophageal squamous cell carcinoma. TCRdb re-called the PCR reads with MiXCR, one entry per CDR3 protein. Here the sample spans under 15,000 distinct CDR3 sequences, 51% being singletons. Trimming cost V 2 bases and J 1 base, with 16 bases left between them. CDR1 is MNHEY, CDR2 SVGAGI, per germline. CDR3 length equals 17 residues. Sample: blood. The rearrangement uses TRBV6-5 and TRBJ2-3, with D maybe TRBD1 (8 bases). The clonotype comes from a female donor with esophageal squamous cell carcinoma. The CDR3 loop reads CASSYASTGGGTDTQYF. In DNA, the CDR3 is TGTGCCAGCAGTTACGCATCCACAGGGGGGGGCACAGATACGCAGTATTTT.